Listed below are T cell receptor beta chains from one sample, sequenced in a study of shared clonotypes between healthy human individuals. Libraries were prepared by immunoSEQ multiplex PCR; TCRdb keeps only in-frame clonotypes and omits some of them. Of about 450,000 clones in the sample, about 76% were seen once. The sequenced material came from PBMCs. Receptors were obtained from a woman between 40 and 55 years old in good health. Some clones in this sample may be carry-over from other donors' samples. The CDR3 runs from the conserved cysteine through the conserved F or W. D genes are given only for firm matches. Size tells how often a clone was seen (once, few, many) or the class of an expanded clone, and some rows leave it out.

J gene: TRBJ2-1; V gene: TRBV28; D gene: NA; clone size: NA; CDR3 DNA: TGTGCCAGCAGTTTTCTTGGCGGCTCCTACAATGAGCAGTTCTTC; CDR3 protein: CASSFLGGSYNEQFF
J gene: TRBJ1-5; V gene: TRBV6-5; D gene: NA; clone size: few; CDR3 DNA: TGTGCCAGCAGACTTGACGCTCAGCCCCAGCATTTT; CDR3 protein: CASRLDAQPQHF
J gene: TRBJ1-4; V gene: TRBV30; D gene: NA; clone size: NA; CDR3 DNA: TGTGCCTGGGGGGGCCCGGGAAATGAAAAACTGTTTTTT; CDR3 protein: CAWGGPGNEKLFF
J gene: TRBJ2-2; V gene: TRBV5-1; D gene: TRBD2; clone size: NA; CDR3 DNA: TGCGCCAGCAGCTTGGAGACTAGCGGACCTTTAGGGGAGCTGTTTTTT; CDR3 protein: CASSLETSGPLGELFF
J gene: TRBJ2-2; V gene: TRBV30; D gene: TRBD2; clone size: once; CDR3 DNA: TGTGCCTGGAGTAAAACTCAGGGCGGGAGGGGGACCGGGGAGCTGTTTTTT; CDR3 protein: CAWSKTQGGRGTGELFF
J gene: TRBJ2-7; V gene: TRBV27; D gene: NA; clone size: NA; CDR3 DNA: TGTGCCAGCAGTCAAGGCACCCAAACCTACGAGCAGTACTTC; CDR3 protein: CASSQGTQTYEQYF
J gene: TRBJ1-4; V gene: TRBV5-8; D gene: NA; clone size: NA; CDR3 DNA: TGTGCCAGCAGCTTGCTCGGCAGGGTCCCCTTCGTCGACCATGAAAAACTGTTTTTT; CDR3 protein: CASSLLGRVPFVDHEKLFF
J gene: TRBJ1-1; V gene: TRBV19; D gene: TRBD1; clone size: NA; CDR3 DNA: TGTGCCAGTAGGCGACAGGGGGAGGACACTGAAGCTTTCTTT; CDR3 protein: CASRRQGEDTEAFF
J gene: TRBJ2-7; V gene: TRBV10-2; D gene: NA; clone size: NA; CDR3 DNA: TGCGCCAGCAGTGAGTCAAATAGGGAACGCTACGAGCAGTACTTC; CDR3 protein: CASSESNRERYEQYF
J gene: TRBJ2-7; V gene: TRBV5-1; D gene: NA; clone size: NA; CDR3 DNA: TGCGCCAGCAGCTTGGGTCTCCAGAACTACGAGCAGTACTTC; CDR3 protein: CASSLGLQNYEQYF
J gene: TRBJ2-5; V gene: TRBV10-2; D gene: NA; clone size: once; CDR3 DNA: TGCGCCGCCGGCGTGAACCAAGAGACCCAGTACTTC; CDR3 protein: CAAGVNQETQYF
J gene: TRBJ2-5; V gene: TRBV5-4; D gene: NA; clone size: NA; CDR3 DNA: TGTGCCAGCAGCGTAGCCAGGGATGCGGAGACCCAGTACTTC; CDR3 protein: CASSVARDAETQYF
J gene: TRBJ2-7; V gene: TRBV5-6; D gene: NA; clone size: once; CDR3 DNA: TGTGCCAGCAGCTACAGGGACTACGAGCAGTACTTC; CDR3 protein: CASSYRDYEQYF
J gene: TRBJ2-2; V gene: TRBV9; D gene: NA; clone size: NA; CDR3 DNA: TGTGCCAGCAGCAGGGAATTCACCGGGGAGCTGTTTTTT; CDR3 protein: CASSREFTGELFF
J gene: TRBJ2-6; V gene: TRBV5-4; D gene: NA; clone size: NA; CDR3 DNA: TGTGCCAGCAGCTTGAGTTTGCAGGCTGTACTGACTTCTGGGGCCAACGTCCTGACTTTC; CDR3 protein: CASSLSLQAVLTSGANVLTF
J gene: TRBJ1-1; V gene: TRBV9; D gene: NA; clone size: NA; CDR3 DNA: TGTGCCAGCAGCGTTGGCCCGAACACTGAAGCTTTCTTT; CDR3 protein: CASSVGPNTEAFF
J gene: TRBJ2-7; V gene: TRBV19; D gene: TRBD1; clone size: NA; CDR3 DNA: TGTGCCAGTAGCACCCGAGGGCAGGGGGCTTTCCCGACCTACGAGCAGTACTTC; CDR3 protein: CASSTRGQGAFPTYEQYF
J gene: TRBJ1-2; V gene: TRBV19; D gene: NA; clone size: NA; CDR3 DNA: TGTGCCAGTAGTACACCGGGAAGACAAAGGTATGGCTACACCTTC; CDR3 protein: CASSTPGRQRYGYTF
J gene: TRBJ2-3; V gene: TRBV7-8; D gene: NA; clone size: many; CDR3 DNA: TGTGCCAGCAGCTCACTAGGCTCCCCGGAGGATACGCAGTATTTT; CDR3 protein: CASSSLGSPEDTQYF
J gene: TRBJ2-4; V gene: TRBV11-2; D gene: TRBD1; clone size: NA; CDR3 DNA: TGTGCCAGCAGCTTAGGAGGACAGGGGGCGAGAAACATTCAGTACTTC; CDR3 protein: CASSLGGQGARNIQYF
J gene: TRBJ1-4; V gene: TRBV6-6; D gene: NA; clone size: NA; CDR3 DNA: TGTGCCAGCAAGCGGGGGGATGAAAAACTGTTTTTT; CDR3 protein: CASKRGDEKLFF
J gene: TRBJ1-1; V gene: TRBV7-9; D gene: NA; clone size: NA; CDR3 DNA: TGTGCCAGCAGCCCCGGGACGGCGAACACTGAAGCTTTCTTT; CDR3 protein: CASSPGTANTEAFF
J gene: TRBJ2-2; V gene: TRBV11-2; D gene: NA; clone size: NA; CDR3 DNA: TGTGCCAGCAGCTTCCCAGGTGCTACCGGGGAGCTGTTTTTT; CDR3 protein: CASSFPGATGELFF
J gene: TRBJ2-7; V gene: TRBV5-1; D gene: TRBD2; clone size: once; CDR3 DNA: TGCGCCAGCAGTTTGAGGACTAGCACCCACGAGCAGTACTTC; CDR3 protein: CASSLRTSTHEQYF
J gene: TRBJ2-5; V gene: TRBV5-4; D gene: TRBD1; clone size: NA; CDR3 DNA: TGTGCCAGCAGCGTAGGACAGGGCCAAGAGACCCAGTACTTC; CDR3 protein: CASSVGQGQETQYF
J gene: TRBJ1-2; V gene: TRBV9; D gene: TRBD1; clone size: once; CDR3 DNA: TGTGCCAGCAGCGTAAACTCAGGGGGAGGTGGCTACACCTTC; CDR3 protein: CASSVNSGGGGYTF
J gene: TRBJ1-1; V gene: TRBV4-1; D gene: TRBD1; clone size: few; CDR3 DNA: TGCGCCAGCAGCTTAGGGACAGGGATGAACACTGAAGCTTTCTTT; CDR3 protein: CASSLGTGMNTEAFF
J gene: TRBJ1-2; V gene: TRBV5-1; D gene: NA; clone size: NA; CDR3 DNA: TGCGCCAGCAGCTTGGGAGTTTCTGATGGCTACACCTTC; CDR3 protein: CASSLGVSDGYTF
J gene: TRBJ2-1; V gene: TRBV20-1; D gene: NA; clone size: NA; CDR3 DNA: TGCAGTGCCGGGTATGGCGAGCAGTTCTTC; CDR3 protein: CSAGYGEQFF
J gene: TRBJ2-7; V gene: TRBV7-6; D gene: TRBD1; clone size: NA; CDR3 DNA: TGTGCCAGCAGCCCGGGACAGGGTTTTAATCAGGTCTCCGAGCAGTACTTC; CDR3 protein: CASSPGQGFNQVSEQYF
J gene: TRBJ1-1; V gene: TRBV29-1; D gene: NA; clone size: NA; CDR3 DNA: TGCAGCGCCCAACCAATGAACACTGAAGCTTTCTTT; CDR3 protein: CSAQPMNTEAFF
J gene: TRBJ1-1; V gene: TRBV28; D gene: TRBD1; clone size: NA; CDR3 DNA: TGTGCCAGCAGTCCAAGGACAGGGGGGACTGAAGCTTTCTTT; CDR3 protein: CASSPRTGGTEAFF
J gene: TRBJ1-6; V gene: TRBV6-6; D gene: TRBD1; clone size: NA; CDR3 DNA: TGTGCCAGCAGTTACTCGGGGACAGGCGAGTCACCCCTCCACTTT; CDR3 protein: CASSYSGTGESPLHF
J gene: TRBJ2-7; V gene: TRBV7-2; D gene: NA; clone size: NA; CDR3 DNA: TGTGCCAGCAGCTTAGCGCTCCCCTACGAGCAGTACTTC; CDR3 protein: CASSLALPYEQYF
J gene: TRBJ1-2; V gene: TRBV7-2; D gene: NA; clone size: once; CDR3 DNA: TGTGCCAGCAGCTTAGGGAGGTTAGCTAACTATGGCTACACCTTC; CDR3 protein: CASSLGRLANYGYTF
J gene: TRBJ2-5; V gene: TRBV5-1; D gene: TRBD2; clone size: once; CDR3 DNA: TGCGCCAGCAGCAGACTAGCGACTTTAGGCGAGACCCAGTACTTC; CDR3 protein: CASSRLATLGETQYF
J gene: TRBJ2-1; V gene: TRBV15; D gene: NA; clone size: NA; CDR3 DNA: TGTGCCACCAGCAGAGCGCTCAGTTGGTATGAGCAGTTCTTC; CDR3 protein: CATSRALSWYEQFF
J gene: TRBJ2-3; V gene: TRBV5-1; D gene: NA; clone size: few; CDR3 DNA: TGCGCCAGCAGCTTGGTGGAGGCAGATACGCAGTATTTT; CDR3 protein: CASSLVEADTQYF
J gene: TRBJ2-5; V gene: TRBV7-2; D gene: TRBD2; clone size: few; CDR3 DNA: TGTGCCAGCAGCTTATCGATAGCTAGCGGGACTGAGGAGACCCAGTACTTC; CDR3 protein: CASSLSIASGTEETQYF
J gene: TRBJ2-7; V gene: TRBV11-2; D gene: TRBD2; clone size: NA; CDR3 DNA: TGTGCCAGCAGCTTTCGGCGGGAGGGACTCGAGCAGTACTTC; CDR3 protein: CASSFRREGLEQYF
J gene: TRBJ2-1; V gene: TRBV14; D gene: TRBD2; clone size: NA; CDR3 DNA: TGTGCCAGCAGCCAAGTGTTAGCGGGAGGCAATGAGCAGTTCTTC; CDR3 protein: CASSQVLAGGNEQFF
J gene: TRBJ1-5; V gene: TRBV2; D gene: TRBD1; clone size: many; CDR3 DNA: TGTGCCAGCAGTGGTTTAGGGGGCGGGAGAGATCAGCCCCAGCATTTT; CDR3 protein: CASSGLGGGRDQPQHF
J gene: TRBJ2-3; V gene: TRBV11-2; D gene: TRBD2; clone size: NA; CDR3 DNA: TGTGCCAGCAGCGTCTATTCCGCGGGAGATCTCGGTACGCAGTATTTT; CDR3 protein: CASSVYSAGDLGTQYF
J gene: TRBJ2-1; V gene: TRBV4-3; D gene: TRBD2; clone size: NA; CDR3 DNA: TGCGCCAGCAGCGAGGGTGTAACTAGCGGGAGGGTAGGTGAGCAGTTCTTC; CDR3 protein: CASSEGVTSGRVGEQFF
J gene: TRBJ2-7; V gene: TRBV7-8; D gene: TRBD1; clone size: NA; CDR3 DNA: TGTGCCAGCAGTAAAGACAGGGCGAGCTCCTACGAGCAGTACTTC; CDR3 protein: CASSKDRASSYEQYF
J gene: TRBJ2-7; V gene: TRBV10-3; D gene: NA; clone size: NA; CDR3 DNA: TGTGCCATCAAAGGGGCAGGGGAGAGCTACGAGCAGTACTTC; CDR3 protein: CAIKGAGESYEQYF
J gene: TRBJ1-1; V gene: TRBV6-4; D gene: NA; clone size: NA; CDR3 DNA: TGTGCCAGCAGTCTCGCCGGGGCCGGGAACACTGAAGCTTTCTTT; CDR3 protein: CASSLAGAGNTEAFF
J gene: TRBJ2-7; V gene: TRBV28; D gene: TRBD1; clone size: once; CDR3 DNA: TGTGCCAGCAGTTTTCCTTTGAGGGGGCTTTCGTCCTACGAGCAGTACTTC; CDR3 protein: CASSFPLRGLSSYEQYF
J gene: TRBJ2-3; V gene: TRBV2; D gene: NA; clone size: once; CDR3 DNA: TGTGCCAGCAGCCGACTACAAGATACGCAGTATTTT; CDR3 protein: CASSRLQDTQYF
J gene: TRBJ2-3; V gene: TRBV14; D gene: NA; clone size: NA; CDR3 DNA: TGTGCCAGCGGGTTCGGCACAGATACGCAGTATTTT; CDR3 protein: CASGFGTDTQYF
J gene: TRBJ2-7; V gene: TRBV7-2; D gene: TRBD2; clone size: NA; CDR3 DNA: TGTGCCAGCAGCTTAGAAGGCGGAGCGGGAGGAATGAGTGGCTACGAGCAGTACTTC; CDR3 protein: CASSLEGGAGGMSGYEQYF
J gene: TRBJ2-7; V gene: TRBV15; D gene: NA; clone size: few; CDR3 DNA: TGTGCCACCAGCAGAGATAGGCGCGAGCAGTACTTC; CDR3 protein: CATSRDRREQYF
J gene: TRBJ2-5; V gene: TRBV27; D gene: TRBD2; clone size: once; CDR3 DNA: TGTGCCAGCAGGGGAGGGTGGTTAGAGACCCAGTACTTC; CDR3 protein: CASRGGWLETQYF
J gene: TRBJ2-7; V gene: TRBV11-2; D gene: TRBD1; clone size: NA; CDR3 DNA: TGTGCCAGCAGCTTCGGACAGGCCTACGAGCAGTACTTC; CDR3 protein: CASSFGQAYEQYF